This T cell receptor beta chain was found in a study of T cell repertoires in cytomegalovirus infection. In this sample, this clonotype turned up many times. Germline V lookup: CDR1 SGHTA, CDR2 FQGNSA. The CDR3 loop spans 14 amino acids. V lost 5 bases and J lost 7; bases outside the gene matches: 8. TCRdb reprocessed the reads with MiXCR, giving one entry per CDR3 protein. The table shows about 600,000 distinct CDR3 sequences, with 20% to 30% occurring only once. The sequencing sample was made of CD8+ T cells from PBMCs. This chain connects TRBV7-2 to TRBJ1-2; 9 bases fit TRBD1. The origin of this receptor is a human donor in good health (CMV status not recorded). Some clones in this sample may be carry-over from other donors' samples. This CDR3 reads CASSPPTGGLGYTF. DNA for the CDR3: TGTGCCAGCAGCCCCCCAACAGGGGGCCTTGGCTACACCTTC.